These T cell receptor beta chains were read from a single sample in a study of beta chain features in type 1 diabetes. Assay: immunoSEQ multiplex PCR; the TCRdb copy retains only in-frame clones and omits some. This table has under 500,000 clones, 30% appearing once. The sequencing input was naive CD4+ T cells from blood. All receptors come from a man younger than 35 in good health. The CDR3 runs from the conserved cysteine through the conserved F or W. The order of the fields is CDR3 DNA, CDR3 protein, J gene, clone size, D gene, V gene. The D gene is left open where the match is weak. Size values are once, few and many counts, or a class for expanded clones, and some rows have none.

cdr3_nt: TGCGCCAGCAGTCACCCCCGGGACGGAAGCTCTGGGGCCAACGTCCTGACTTTC; cdr3_aa: CASSHPRDGSSGANVLTF; j_call: TRBJ2-6; clone_size: -; d_call: -; v_call: TRBV23-1
cdr3_nt: TGTGCCAGCAGCCAAGGGGCTGATACGCAGTATTTT; cdr3_aa: CASSQGADTQYF; j_call: TRBJ2-3; clone_size: -; d_call: -; v_call: TRBV4-2
cdr3_nt: TGCGCCAGCAGTGAGTTGGCTAGCGGGAGGACCGGGGATACGCAGTATTTT; cdr3_aa: CASSELASGRTGDTQYF; j_call: TRBJ2-3; clone_size: -; d_call: TRBD2; v_call: TRBV10-1
cdr3_nt: TGCGCCAGCAGCTTGGGAGGTTCGCGCGGCTACACCTTC; cdr3_aa: CASSLGGSRGYTF; j_call: TRBJ1-2; clone_size: few; d_call: -; v_call: TRBV5-1
cdr3_nt: TGTGCCTGGAGGGACAAAGGGGAGACCCAGTACTTC; cdr3_aa: CAWRDKGETQYF; j_call: TRBJ2-5; clone_size: few; d_call: -; v_call: TRBV30
cdr3_nt: TGTGCCACCAGCAGAGACACCAGCTTCTATGGCTACACCTTC; cdr3_aa: CATSRDTSFYGYTF; j_call: TRBJ1-2; clone_size: few; d_call: -; v_call: TRBV15
cdr3_nt: TGTGCCAGCGGGACGAGGGTGGAGCAAGAGACCCAGTACTTC; cdr3_aa: CASGTRVEQETQYF; j_call: TRBJ2-5; clone_size: -; d_call: -; v_call: TRBV6-6
cdr3_nt: TGTGCTAGCAGCTTAGATACGGGGTTGGAGACCCAGTACTTC; cdr3_aa: CASSLDTGLETQYF; j_call: TRBJ2-5; clone_size: few; d_call: -; v_call: TRBV7-7
cdr3_nt: TGTGCCTGGACCCGGACAGGCCTAACCTACGAGCAGTACTTC; cdr3_aa: CAWTRTGLTYEQYF; j_call: TRBJ2-7; clone_size: few; d_call: TRBD1; v_call: TRBV30
cdr3_nt: TGCAGCGTGTTGATTTCCGCGGGGTCGGAAGAGACCCAGTACTTC; cdr3_aa: CSVLISAGSEETQYF; j_call: TRBJ2-5; clone_size: few; d_call: -; v_call: TRBV29-1
cdr3_nt: TGTGCCAGCAGCAGCGGAGGTGTGTACAATGAGCAGTTCTTC; cdr3_aa: CASSSGGVYNEQFF; j_call: TRBJ2-1; clone_size: -; d_call: -; v_call: TRBV7-2
cdr3_nt: TGTGCCAGCAGTCCCCGGGGCCCCTACGAGCAGTACTTC; cdr3_aa: CASSPRGPYEQYF; j_call: TRBJ2-7; clone_size: -; d_call: -; v_call: TRBV6-5